Below are 11 T cell receptor beta chains sequenced from a single sample in a study of OX40 agonist ivuxolimab in advanced cancers. TCRdb's table, derived via immunoSEQ multiplex PCR, lists solely in-frame clones and lacks some. Here the sample spans approximately 6,000 clones, roughly 88% being singletons. The source was CD4+ or CD8+ T cells sorted from blood, collected in a trial of the OX40 agonist ivuxolimab. The receptor source for this set is an adult with an advanced solid tumor such as melanoma, head and neck, liver or kidney cancer.

This clone was detected once. The chain combines TRBV27 with TRBJ1-2, with 9 bases identical to TRBD1. Germline CDR1 MNHEY, CDR2 SMNVEV (reference sequence). The CDR3 sequence is 15 residues long. The J segment lost 3 bases and the V segment lost 0 bases, leaving 2 bases of the junction unmatched. The CDR3: CASSLSDRGDYGYTF. CDR3 DNA sequence: TGTGCCAGCAGTTTATCTGACAGGGGGGACTATGGCTACACCTTC.

This chain links TRBV11-2 with TRBJ2-3, with a weak D call TRBD2 (6 bases). Trimming removed 6 bases from V and 2 bases from J, with 15 bases in between. The CDR3 contains 15 residues. Germline loops: CDR1 SGHAT, CDR2 FQNNGV. The CDR3 DNA reads as TGTGCCAGCAGTCGAGATAGCGGCTACACAGATACGCAGTATTTT. Amino acid sequence: CASSRDSGYTDTQYF.

V is TRBV5-5 and J is TRBJ1-4; D remains unclear. Germline V gene sequence: CDR1 SGHKS, CDR2 YYEKEE (reference sequence). The CDR3 length is 12 residues. V was cut by 3 bases and J by 10 bases, with 10 bases left in between. CDR3: CASSYPQGKLFF. As DNA, the CDR3 is TGTGCCAGCAGCTACCCCCAAGGAAAACTGTTTTTT.

This clone turned up a few times. The rearrangement links TRBV6-4 to TRBJ2-7; 12 bases match TRBD2. Germline lookup yields CDR1 MRHNA and CDR2 SNTAGT. V dropped 4 bases and J dropped 4; count of bases not matched to a gene: 5. This CDR3 contains 15 residues. The CDR3 DNA reads TGTGCCAGCAGTGCCGCGGGGACTAGCGGGTACGAGCAGTACTTC. This encodes CASSAAGTSGYEQYF.

The rearrangement uses TRBV9 and TRBJ2-2; D unresolved. Trimming removed 4 bases at V and 4 bases at J, with 8 bases between. Germline loops: CDR1 SGDLS, CDR2 YYNGEE. This CDR3 has 13 residues. The CDR3 loop is CASSLYGTGELFF. For the CDR3, the DNA is TGTGCCAGCAGCTTGTACGGCACCGGGGAGCTGTTTTTT.

This chain links TRBV7-9 with TRBJ1-2, with a weak D call TRBD1 (5 bases). V was trimmed by 5 bases and J by 6 bases, leaving 13 bases between them. CDR1 is SEHNR and CDR2 is FQNEAQ in the germline V gene (reference sequence). This CDR3 contains 13 residues. The CDR3 DNA sequence: TGTGCCAGCAGCCCGGGCGGGGCTGATGGCTACACCTTC. This translates into CASSPGGADGYTF.

The J gene is TRBJ2-2, the V gene TRBV7-3; tentatively, D is TRBD1 or TRBD2 (5 bases each). V was cut by 2 bases and J by 6 bases, with 7 bases left in between. This CDR3 spans 13 amino acids. In germline, CDR1 is SGHTA, CDR2 FQGTGA. CDR3 DNA sequence: TGTGCCAGCAGCTTAGGGGGTGCCGGGGAGCTGTTTTTT. Residues: CASSLGGAGELFF.

The chain employs TRBV27 and TRBJ2-1; the D gene is possibly TRBD2 (6 bases). The length of the CDR3 is 14 residues. CDR1 MNHEY and CDR2 SMNVEV come from the germline V gene (reference sequence). Trimming stripped 5 bases from V and 6 bases from J, with 14 bases between. CDR3 sequence reads: CASSPWGVVNEQFF. As DNA, the CDR3 is TGTGCCAGCAGTCCATGGGGGGTAGTCAATGAGCAGTTCTTC.

This clone showed up just a few times. This chain uses TRBV27 with TRBJ2-1, with D possibly TRBD1 on 6 matching bases. The CDR3 contains 14 residues. Per the germline V gene, CDR1 is MNHEY and CDR2 is SMNVEV (reference sequence). Trimming stripped 4 bases from V and 7 bases from J, with 14 bases between. CDR3 sequence: CASSSLDRFNEQFF. CDR3 nucleotide sequence: TGTGCCAGCAGTTCCTTAGACAGGTTTAATGAGCAGTTCTTC.

The V gene is TRBV5-5, the J gene TRBJ1-2; D is unclear. The CDR3 is made up of 14 amino acids. Germline V gene data show CDR1 as SGHKS and CDR2 as YYEKEE (reference sequence). Trimming shortened V by 5 bases and J by 3 bases, and 14 bases separated the two germline ends. DNA for the CDR3: TGTGCCAGCAGGGAGACGGGGTCCGACTATGGCTACACCTTC. Protein product: CASRETGSDYGYTF.

CDR3 in DNA: TGTGCCAGCAGCCCCGTCCCGGGACAGGTGGGGCCCATGAATACGCAGTATTTT. Its translation is CASSPVPGQVGPMNTQYF. The chain recombines TRBV7-3 with TRBJ2-3; 8 bases are shared with TRBD1. The V and J ends lost 5 bases and 7 bases, in that order; junction bases with no gene match: 20. Germline assignment: CDR1 SGHTA and CDR2 FQGTGA. CDR3 length: 18 residues.